This T cell receptor (beta chain) was captured by sequencing in a study of metastatic and nonmetastatic thyroid tumors. Study in general: Across blood and tumor or nodule tissue, repertoires from malignant and benign thyroid patients were compared with one another.

Before thyroid surgery, none of the patients had received any treatment. This clone was seen many times. Its matching antigen is unknown. V dropped 2 bases and J dropped 0 bases, with 9 bases sitting between them. CDR1 SGDLS and CDR2 YYNGEE come from the germline V gene. CDR3 length equals 15 residues. Methods used by the authors: Between-group CDR3 differences, defined by clinicopathological status, yielded a distant-metastasis classifier for papillary thyroid cancer. MiXCR was used by TCRdb to re-call the PCR reads. In this record, the V and J calls reflect TCRdb's handling and not the investigators' own analysis. The sample lists 55,000 or so clones, roughly a sixth seen once, with just under 3% in the top ten. Study findings and constraints: It was reportedly found that TCR beta diversity was significantly higher in malignant thyroid tumors than in benign nodules, a difference seen in both blood and tumor samples.

What was sequenced was blood. The chain has TRBV9 and TRBJ1-3, with D unclear. This sequence was found in a female donor with papillary thyroid cancer or a benign thyroid nodule (not recorded which). Some clones in this sample may be carry-over from other donors' samples. The CDR3 bases are TGTGCCAGCAGCGTTCGTCTTGGCTCTGGAAACACCATATATTTT. Translating it yields CASSVRLGSGNTIYF.